A single sample is the source of the 18 T cell receptor beta chains below, sequenced in a study of CD8+CD57+ T cells in acquired aplastic anemia. By flow cytometry, patients selected for sequencing had shown an expansion of CD8+CD57+ cells. For CDR3 and TCR beta VDJ profiling, genomic DNA was the template used. TCRdb analysed the reads with MiXCR anew, one entry per CDR3 protein. This table has approximately 150,000 distinct CDR3 sequences, 65% to 75% appearing once. Sequenced: sorted CD4+, CD8+, or CD8+CD57+ T cells (not recorded which) from PBMCs. The source of these receptors is a human donor with aplastic anemia.

The table lists this clonotype with a few counts. The rearrangement uses TRBV24-1 and TRBJ1-5; D remains ambiguous. V was cut by 5 bases and J by 2 bases, with 6 bases left in between. The CDR3 contains 13 residues. The germline V gene encodes CDR1 KGHDR and CDR2 SFDVKD. The CDR3 region has the DNA TGTGCCACCAGTGGGCAGGGCAATCAGCCCCAGCATTTT. As protein: CATSGQGNQPQHF.

The CDR3 protein is CASRPLGQGSYEQYF. The CDR3, as DNA: TGTGCCAGTAGACCACTCGGACAGGGATCCTACGAGCAGTACTTC. This chain links TRBV7-8 with TRBJ2-7, with TRBD1 matching over 8 bases. V lost 9 bases and J lost 1; bases outside the gene matches: 11. The CDR3 length is 15 residues. Germline CDR1 is SGHVS and CDR2 is FQNEAQ.

The rearrangement joins TRBV6-5 to TRBJ2-5; no definite D call. The germline gives CDR1 MNHEY, CDR2 SVGAGI. Trimming cost V 3 bases and J 2 bases, with 16 bases left between them. The CDR3 has 16 residues. As DNA, the CDR3 is TGTGCCAGCAGTTATTTTTGGGCAGAGGCTCAAGAGACCCAGTACTTC. Residues: CASSYFWAEAQETQYF.

This sequence joins TRBV12-3 or TRBV12-4 and TRBJ2-5; D is possibly TRBD1 (6 bases). V was cut by 7 bases and J by 4 bases, with 19 bases left in between. The CDR3 is made up of 15 amino acids. Written as DNA, the CDR3 is TGTGCCAGCAAGACAGGCACAAGTCATGTAGAGACCCAGTACTTC. Amino acids: CASKTGTSHVETQYF.

In regard to this clonotype: One end of the junction fails to match germline, which may point to a read error. As DNA, the CDR3 is TGTGCCAGCAGCTCAGAGGGGGCCCGGGTGAGCTATGGCTACACCTTT. This codes for CASSSEGARVSYGYTF. The chain links TRBV7-9 to TRBJ1-2, with 7 bases that match TRBD1. This CDR3 region has 16 residues. The germline gives CDR1 SEHNR, CDR2 FQNEAQ (reference sequence).

This clonotype occurred once. The chain couples TRBV7-6 to TRBJ2-1; D tentatively reads TRBD1 or TRBD2 (5 bases each). The CDR3 runs to 15 residues. The V gene's germline CDR1 is SGHVS and CDR2 FNYEAQ. V gave up 3 bases and J gave up 5 bases, with 14 bases separating them. The CDR3 spells CASSLEAGWHNEQFF. CDR3 in DNA: TGTGCCAGCAGCTTGGAGGCAGGGTGGCACAATGAGCAGTTCTTC.

This clonotype was seen at least ten times. The V gene is TRBV7-8, the J gene TRBJ2-7, with 8 bases that match TRBD1. The germline V gene encodes CDR1 SGHVS and CDR2 FQNEAQ. The V segment lost 4 bases and the J segment 3 bases; nucleotides outside the gene matches: 8. The CDR3 is 15 amino acids. DNA for the CDR3: TGTGCCAGCAGCTCCCCGGGACAGGACCTCTACGAGCAGTACTTC. Its translation is CASSSPGQDLYEQYF.

This clonotype was observed a handful of times. The CDR3 sequence is CSVGGRTYNEQFF. For the CDR3, the DNA is TGCAGCGTGGGGGGGCGAACCTACAATGAGCAGTTCTTC. The chain recombines TRBV29-1 with TRBJ2-1; maybe TRBD2 (7 bases). The V and J ends lost 6 bases and 2 bases respectively, with 11 bases between them. The CDR3 has 13 amino acids. Germline assignment: CDR1 SQVTM and CDR2 ANQGSEA.

This rearrangement joins TRBV7-9 to TRBJ2-5; unclear D gene. Germline V gives CDR1 SEHNR, CDR2 FQNEAQ (reference sequence). The CDR3 loop spans 13 amino acids. V lost 3 bases, J lost 0 bases, and 5 bases lay in between. In nucleotides, the CDR3 is TGTGCCAGCAGCTTGCGGAACCAAGAGACCCAGTACTTC. Its protein product is CASSLRNQETQYF.

This rearrangement joins TRBV19 to TRBJ2-6; D ambiguous. The CDR3 covers 15 residues. The germline V gene has CDR1 LNHDA and CDR2 SQIVND (reference sequence). Trimming shortened V by 9 bases and J by 0 bases, and 12 bases separated the two germline ends. The CDR3 sequence is CASSPLYSGANVLTF. CDR3 sequence (DNA): TGTGCCAGCTCCCCTCTTTACTCTGGGGCCAACGTCCTGACTTTC. The entire variable domain, with the rest obtained from reference TRBV19 and TRBJ2-6, is as follows: DGGITQSPKYLFRKEGQNVTLSCEQNLNHDAMYWYRQDPGQGLRLIYYSQIVNDFQKGDIAEGYSVSREKKESFPLTVTSAQKNPTAFYLCASSPLYSGANVLTFGAGSRLTVL.

This chain uses TRBV7-9 with TRBJ2-1, with TRBD2 matching over 8 bases. Germline values: CDR1 SEHNR, CDR2 FQNEAQ (reference sequence). This CDR3 is 14 amino acids long. The J segment lost 11 bases and the V segment lost 5 bases, leaving 11 bases of the junction unmatched. This CDR3 reads CASSRGGLVWKQFF. The DNA for the CDR3 is TGTGCCAGCAGCCGAGGGGGACTAGTTTGGAAGCAGTTCTTC.

The chain couples TRBV2 to TRBJ2-7, with 10 positions matching TRBD1. Germline CDR1 and CDR2: SNHLY and FYNNEI. V was clipped by 8 bases and J by 5 bases; unmatched bases: 9. There are 14 residues in the CDR3. The CDR3 reads CASRPGTGAHEQYF. DNA for the CDR3: TGTGCCAGCCGTCCCGGGACAGGGGCGCACGAGCAGTACTTC. Full variable domain (missing parts from reference TRBV2 and TRBJ2-7): EPEVTQTPSHQVTQMGQEVILRCVPISNHLYFYWYRQILGQKVEFLVSFYNNEISEKSEIFDDQFSVERPDGSNFTLKIRSTKLEDSAMYFCASRPGTGAHEQYFGPGTRLTVT.

The rearrangement joins TRBV10-3 to TRBJ2-7, with 8 positions matching TRBD2. The junction had 5 bases not matched to a gene; V was cut back by 4 bases and J by 3 bases. CDR3 length: 14 amino acids. Germline CDR1 is ENHRY and CDR2 is SYGVKD. The CDR3 here is CAISVQRESYEQYF. For the CDR3, the DNA is TGTGCCATCAGTGTACAGCGGGAGAGCTACGAGCAGTACTTC.

The chain combines TRBV20-1 with TRBJ2-1; TRBD1 matches at 7 bases. After removal of 7 bases from V and 7 bases from J, the junction contained 10 bases not matched to a gene. The germline gives CDR1 DFQATT, CDR2 SNEGSKA (reference sequence). The CDR3 sequence is 13 residues long. The CDR3 region is CSGQGDTTNEQFF. The CDR3 DNA sequence: TGCAGTGGCCAGGGGGACACAACGAATGAGCAGTTCTTC.

J is TRBJ1-2 and V is TRBV7-2; 7 bases are a match to TRBD1. The V segment lost 4 bases and the J segment 2 bases; nucleotides outside the gene matches: 7. This CDR3 spans 15 amino acids. Germline CDR1 reads SGHTA; CDR2 reads FQGNSA. The CDR3 region is CASSSTGQENYGYTF. Here the CDR3 DNA reads TGTGCCAGCAGCTCGACCGGACAGGAGAACTATGGCTACACCTTC.

The chain has TRBV10-3 and TRBJ1-5; perhaps TRBD1 as D (5 bases). Germline CDR1 reads ENHRY; CDR2 reads SYGVKD. V was trimmed by 4 bases and J by 4 bases, leaving 8 bases between them. The CDR3 has 13 amino acids. CDR3 amino acids: CAISGPGNQPQHF. The CDR3 nucleotides read TGTGCCATCAGTGGACCAGGGAATCAGCCCCAGCATTTT.

The chain has TRBV11-2 and TRBJ1-1, with a tentative D call TRBD1 (6 bases). Germline V CDR1 and CDR2: SGHAT, FQNNGV. V was clipped by 6 bases and J by 4 bases, with 6 bases between them. The CDR3 is made up of 11 amino acids. CDR3 in amino acids: CASRGGTEAFF. The DNA of the CDR3 is TGTGCCAGCAGAGGGGGCACTGAAGCTTTCTTT.

This clonotype is a singleton in its sample. The chain couples TRBV9 to TRBJ2-1; D may be TRBD1 (5 bases). Trimming pared 3 bases from V and 0 bases from J, leaving 10 bases between. Germline V gene sequence: CDR1 SGDLS, CDR2 YYNGEE. This CDR3 comprises 15 residues. The CDR3 region has the DNA TGTGCCAGCAGCGAGGGGCGAAGCTCCTACAATGAGCAGTTCTTC. Translation gives CASSEGRSSYNEQFF.